This entry features one T cell receptor beta chain sequence. Antigen: not known. This sample is part of a study of CD8 T cells in Susac syndrome. General study findings and limits: Regarding the TCR sequencing and HLA analysis, the study admitted that a relatively small number of individuals were involved.

After extraction with the RNeasy kit, 0.5 to 1 ug of the RNA was reverse transcribed using random hexamers. An immunoSEQ multiplex PCR amplified TCR beta CDR3 over 54 Vbeta and 13 Jbeta. TCRdb ran MiXCR on the immunoSEQ multiplex PCR reads and lists one entry per CDR3 protein. The sample contains approximately 200,000 distinct CDR3 sequences, 95% of which appear only once. This CDR3 is built from 15 residues. Germline CDR1 and CDR2: GTSNPN and SVGIG (reference sequence). The trim removed 2 bases at V and 1 base at J, leaving 4 bases unmatched. Sequencing targeted TCR beta in blood CD8+ and CD4+ T cells. TEMRA cells were enriched by FACS, and CD4+ and CD8+ T cells were negatively isolated.

The sequencing input was CD4+ T cells from PBMCs. The source is a human donor with multiple sclerosis. This chain uses TRBV30 with TRBJ2-3, with TRBD2 matching over 9 bases. CDR3 amino acids: CAWSRLAGGTDTQYF. Here the CDR3 DNA reads TGTGCCTGGAGTCGGTTAGCGGGGGGCACAGATACGCAGTATTTT.